Listed below are T cell receptor beta chains from one sample, sequenced in a study of molecular identifiers for immune sequencing clone quantification. TCRdb recomputed calls from the PCR reads with MiXCR, one row per CDR3 protein. There are 400,000 to 600,000 distinct CDR3 sequences in the sample; roughly 23% occur only once, and more than 0.8% lies in the top ten. The sample comprised naive CD8+ T cells from blood, with Jurkat cell RNA spiked in. All receptors come from a human donor in good health. Some libraries in this study had Jurkat cell RNA spiked in. Both conserved end residues are part of each CDR3. The order of the fields is clone size, J gene, V gene, D gene, CDR3 DNA, CDR3 protein. The D gene is left open where the match is weak. Clone size, where shown, is once, few, many, or a class for clones that have expanded.

-	TRBJ1-1	TRBV10-2	-	TGCGCCAGCAGGGACCCCGAGAACACTGAAGCTTTCTTT	CASRDPENTEAFF
many	TRBJ1-1	TRBV2	-	TGTGCCAGCAGTGACGTCCAAATGAACACTGAAGCTTTCTTT	CASSDVQMNTEAFF
-	TRBJ2-1	TRBV12-5	TRBD2	TGTGCTAGTGGTTTTGCACTAGCGGGGATCAATGAGCAGTTCTTC	CASGFALAGINEQFF
many	TRBJ2-2	TRBV18	TRBD1	TGTGCCAGCTCACCACCGTACAGGGGAGTCACCGGGGAGCTGTTTTTT	CASSPPYRGVTGELFF
-	TRBJ1-1	TRBV6-2/TRBV6-3	-	TGTGCCAGCAGCTTACGGACCGATGAAGCTTTCTTT	CASSLRTDEAFF
few	TRBJ2-3	TRBV4-3	-	TGCGCCAGCAGCCAAGATAAGATCGGGAGCACAGATACGCAGTATTTT	CASSQDKIGSTDTQYF
-	TRBJ1-1	TRBV4-1	-	TGCGCCGGCAGCCAATTCGAATTTTTGGGCACTGAAGCTTTCTTT	CAGSQFEFLGTEAFF
-	TRBJ2-7	TRBV11-3	-	TGTGCCAGCAGCTCCACCCAATCTCCCTACGAGCAGTACTTC	CASSSTQSPYEQYF
many	TRBJ2-7	TRBV7-9	-	TGTGCCAGCAGGGGAAGCAGCTACGAGCAGTACTTC	CASRGSSYEQYF
many	TRBJ2-7	TRBV20-1	-	TGCAGTGCTAGAAACGTGTTCGGCTACGAGCAGTACTTC	CSARNVFGYEQYF
-	TRBJ1-1	TRBV9	-	TGTGCCAGCAGCGTAGTGGGGGGCGAGTACACTGAAGCTTTCTTT	CASSVVGGEYTEAFF
many	TRBJ2-3	TRBV11-2	-	TGTGCCAGCAGCTTAGTTCTTAGACAACCACTCACAGATACGCAGTATTTT	CASSLVLRQPLTDTQYF
many	TRBJ1-1	TRBV6-6	TRBD1	TGTGCCAGCAGGCAGACAGGGTCTGAAGCTTTCTTT	CASRQTGSEAFF